The present TCR beta chain was sequenced within a study of regulatory T cells in long-lasting Graves disease. Turning to the study itself: With positive TSH receptor antibodies and over 5 years of antithyroid drugs, Graves' disease was considered persistent. Whole-study findings and limits: Graves' patients with persistent disease showed TCR diversity lower than patients newly diagnosed.

Germline-derived CDR1 and CDR2 are DFQATT and SNEGSKA (reference sequence). The CDR3 runs 13 residues. Deletions cut 3 bases from V and 7 bases from J, with 13 bases between. The time point denotes: persistent/refractory GD, antithyroid drugs over 5 years with positive TRAb. RNA from PBMCs was the source of the TCR library. About this clonotype: Its antigen is as yet unknown.

Arm-PCR with iRepertoire HTBI primers amplified the CDR3 regions for these TCR beta libraries. MiXCR, applied by TCRdb to the multiplex PCR reads, yields one record per CDR3 protein. The sample holds 300,000 to 350,000 distinct CDR3 sequences, around 19% seen once. This clonotype was obtained from a female donor with Graves disease. The sequencing here drew on peripheral blood mononuclear cells (PBMCs), taken when the disease was refractory, from a patient treated with antithyroid drugs. The V gene is TRBV20-1, the J gene TRBJ1-5; TRBD1 might be the D (5 bases). Here the CDR3 DNA reads TGCAGTGCTAGGGCAGGGTTAAGACAGCCCCAGCATTTT. It is translated as CSARAGLRQPQHF.